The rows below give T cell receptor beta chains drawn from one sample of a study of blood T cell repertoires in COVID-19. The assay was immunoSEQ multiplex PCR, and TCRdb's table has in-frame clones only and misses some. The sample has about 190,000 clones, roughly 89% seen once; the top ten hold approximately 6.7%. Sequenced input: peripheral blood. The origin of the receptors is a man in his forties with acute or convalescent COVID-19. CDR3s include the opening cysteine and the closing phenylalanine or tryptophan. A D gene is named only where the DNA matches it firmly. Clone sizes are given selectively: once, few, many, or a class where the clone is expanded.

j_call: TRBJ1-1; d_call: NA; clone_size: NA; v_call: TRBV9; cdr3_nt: TGTGCCAGCAGCGTAGCCGGACAGATAAACACTGAAGCTTTCTTT; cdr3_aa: CASSVAGQINTEAFF
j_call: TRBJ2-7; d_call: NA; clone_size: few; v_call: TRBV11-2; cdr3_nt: TGTGCCAGCAGCTCGGGACTTAGGAACTACGAGCAGTACTTC; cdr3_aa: CASSSGLRNYEQYF
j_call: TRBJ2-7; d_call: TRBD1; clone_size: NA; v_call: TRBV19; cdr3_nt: TGTGCCAGTAGTATCGACAGGGCCACAGGGGAGCAGTACTTC; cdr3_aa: CASSIDRATGEQYF
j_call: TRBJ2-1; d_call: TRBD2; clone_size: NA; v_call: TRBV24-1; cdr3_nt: TGTGCCACCAGTGAACCAAGCGGGAGCTCCTACAATGAGCAGTTCTTC; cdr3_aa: CATSEPSGSSYNEQFF
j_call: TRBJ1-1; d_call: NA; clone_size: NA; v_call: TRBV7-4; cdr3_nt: TGTGCCAGCAGCTCCGAACAGGGATGCACTGAAGCTTTCTTT; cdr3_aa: CASSSEQGCTEAFF
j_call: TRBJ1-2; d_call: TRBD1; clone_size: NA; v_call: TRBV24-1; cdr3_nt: TGTGCCACCAGTGATCGGACAGGGGATGGCGGCTACACCTTC; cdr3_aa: CATSDRTGDGGYTF
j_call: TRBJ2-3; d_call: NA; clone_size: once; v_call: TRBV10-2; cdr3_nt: TGCGCCAGCAGCTCCTTCATAGCGGCGGGGAGAAGCCATAGCACAGATACGCAGTATTTT; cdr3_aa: CASSSFIAAGRSHSTDTQYF
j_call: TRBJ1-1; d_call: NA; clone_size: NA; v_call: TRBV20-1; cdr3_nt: TGCAGTGCTAGAGATCAGGTTGAAGCTTTCTTT; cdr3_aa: CSARDQVEAFF
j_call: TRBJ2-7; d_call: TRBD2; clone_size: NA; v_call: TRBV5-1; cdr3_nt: TGCGCCAGCAGCTTGGTTCTAGCGGACACCTACGAGCAGTACTTC; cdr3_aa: CASSLVLADTYEQYF
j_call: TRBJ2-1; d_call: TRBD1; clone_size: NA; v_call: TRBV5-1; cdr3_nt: TGCGCCAGCAGGATAGGGGGCGAGTCCTACAATGAGCAGTTCTTC; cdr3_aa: CASRIGGESYNEQFF
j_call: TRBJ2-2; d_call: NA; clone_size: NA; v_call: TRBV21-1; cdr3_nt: TGTGCCAGCCCCGACAGGGTAGAACTGGACACCGGGGAGCTGTTTTTT; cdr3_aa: CASPDRVELDTGELFF
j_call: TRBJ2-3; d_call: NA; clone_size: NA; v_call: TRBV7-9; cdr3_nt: TGTGCCAGCAGCTTCATTAGTAGCACAGATACGCAGTATTTT; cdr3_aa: CASSFISSTDTQYF
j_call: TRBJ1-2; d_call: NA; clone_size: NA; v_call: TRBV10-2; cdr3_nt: TGCGCCAGCAGATCAGGACTTAAGGATGGCTACACCTTC; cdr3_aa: CASRSGLKDGYTF
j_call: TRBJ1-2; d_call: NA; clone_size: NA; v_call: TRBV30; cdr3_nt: TGTGCCTGGAGTCTATGGAGGGGTAACTATGGCTACACCTTC; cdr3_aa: CAWSLWRGNYGYTF
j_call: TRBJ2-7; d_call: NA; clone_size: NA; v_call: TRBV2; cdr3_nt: TGTGCCAGCAGTGAGTCAAGGGGCCCCTACGAGCAGTACTTC; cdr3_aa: CASSESRGPYEQYF
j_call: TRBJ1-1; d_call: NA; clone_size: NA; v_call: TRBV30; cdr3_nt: TGTGCCTGGCAAAATCCGGGACTTGACACTGAAGCTTTCTTT; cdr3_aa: CAWQNPGLDTEAFF
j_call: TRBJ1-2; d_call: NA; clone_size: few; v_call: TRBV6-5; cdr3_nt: TGTGCCAGCAGGGACGCGGGATCTAACTATGGCTACACCTTC; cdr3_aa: CASRDAGSNYGYTF
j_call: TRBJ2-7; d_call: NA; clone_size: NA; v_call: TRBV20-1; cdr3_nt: TGCAGTGCTAGTCACAGGCGTCTGTCCTACGAGCAGTACTTC; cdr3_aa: CSASHRRLSYEQYF
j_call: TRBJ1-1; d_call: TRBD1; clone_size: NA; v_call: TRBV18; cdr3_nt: TGTGCCAGCTCACCATTCCAGGGGGCTCGCCAGGTTTATACTGAAGCTTTCTTT; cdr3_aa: CASSPFQGARQVYTEAFF
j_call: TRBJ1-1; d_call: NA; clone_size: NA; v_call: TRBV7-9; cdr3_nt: TGTGCCAGCAGCAAGGACACGAACACTGAAGCTTTCTTT; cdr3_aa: CASSKDTNTEAFF
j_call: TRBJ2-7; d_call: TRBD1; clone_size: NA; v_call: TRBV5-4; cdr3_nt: TGTGCCAGCAGCCCCTCGACAGGGGGGAGCTACGAGCAGTACTTC; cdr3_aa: CASSPSTGGSYEQYF
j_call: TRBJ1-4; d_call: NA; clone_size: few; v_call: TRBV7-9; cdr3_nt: TGTGCCAGCAGCCCGACATTTACGAATGAAAAACTGTTTTTT; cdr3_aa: CASSPTFTNEKLFF
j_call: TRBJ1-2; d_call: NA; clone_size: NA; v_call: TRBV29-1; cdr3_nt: TGCAGCGTTGAGAGGGGAGGGAATGGCTACACCTTC; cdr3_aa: CSVERGGNGYTF
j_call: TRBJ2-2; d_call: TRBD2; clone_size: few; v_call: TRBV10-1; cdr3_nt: TGCGCCAGCAGTCTAGCGGGGGGGCGAGGATCCGGGGAGCTGTTTTTT; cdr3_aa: CASSLAGGRGSGELFF